Listed here is a single T cell receptor beta chain. The target of this receptor is not known. No base-level quality is on record; no much larger clone is a single base apart. V is pruned by 10 bases and J by 10 bases, leaving 5 bases of the junction without a gene match. From cysteine to phenylalanine, the CDR3 is 11 amino acids long. Just CDR3 DNA is preserved here, 33 bases in frame from base 1. The germline V gene yields SNHLY for CDR1 and FYNNEI for CDR2. This sample is drawn from a study of shared clonotypes between healthy human individuals (dated by TCRdb to 2020 to 2021). Background for the entire study: A few men and a couple of women, aged 18 to 49 years, made up the cohort. Per donor, three plates each were used for CD4 naive and CD4 memory, two for CD8 naive, and one for CD8 memory. Blood TCR repertoires of several healthy adults were deeply sequenced to estimate repertoire size and the extent of clonotype sharing between individuals. To increase sequencing depth and limit assay-specific biases, different laboratories used diverse techniques to prepare libraries and sequence TCR repertoires. Per donor, leukapheresis produced somewhere between about 0.94 and 9 billion PBMCs.

Healthy HIV-negative adults with no recently reported acute infections or vaccinations were included as donors. Every donor was a Caucasian adult living in Nashville, Tennessee, USA. Magnetic negative selection was used to enrich CD4+ T cells, after which naive cells were positively selected on CD45RA and the negative fraction became the memory subset. Blood was collected by leukapheresis, and PBMCs were isolated by Ficoll-Histopaque density gradient centrifugation and then cryopreserved in liquid nitrogen vapor phase. Analytical flow cytometry was used to check the purity and quantity of each magnetically sorted T cell population. From each sorted fraction, genomic DNA was isolated and quantified by UV absorbance on a Nanodrop 2000c. TCR CDR3 regions were amplified from genomic DNA by multiplex PCR using the deep immunoSEQ assay. Extracted genomic DNA from each cell subset was spread evenly across all wells of several immunoSEQ 96-well plates, with each plate serving as a replicate. For sorted subsets, roughly 200 ng of genomic DNA, equivalent to some 30,000 T cell genomes, went into each replicate PCR. Purified libraries were quantified with a Qubit 3.0 fluorometer, sized on a Bioanalyzer 2100, and re-quantified with the KAPA Library Quantification kit. A separate single-read 150-cycle Illumina NextSeq 550 flow cell was used to sequence each immunoSEQ 96-well plate. On the study's bioinformatics: Because the immunoSEQ output included only junctional sequences and no quality scores, the filtering could not be the same as the filtering used for full-length reads. To assign V/J genes and CDR3, sequences were annotated using PyIR, a Python wrapper for IgBLAST v1.9, with IMGT germline references. Any read was removed if the V/J assignment was weak (E-value above 1e-6), the CDR3 was missing, or the read contained stop codons, out-of-frame junctions, or ambiguous translated residues. V3J clonotypes were defined as sequences sharing an identical inferred V gene, J gene, and CDR3 amino acid sequence. Percentage overlap between repertoires was calculated by dividing the number of shared unique clonotypes by the size of the smaller repertoire. RTK rarefaction, the Chao1 estimator, and Recon v2.1 estimates of unobserved clonotypes were used to assess repertoire richness. Generation probabilities for all TCRbeta clonotypes obtained by the gDNA method from several donors were computed using OLGA. Entries here come from immuneACCESS through TCRdb and include only in-frame sequences with V and J called. Some clones fail to appear in such tables; in the studies checked, an unresolved V gene covers under half of the shortfall, and the cause of the remainder is unknown. V, J and clone size are taken as reported in that table, and D and trimming were inferred from the DNA itself. This sample gives just over 2,000,000 clones in total; 95% of them show up just once. The ten biggest clones cover under 0.15% of the sample.

Overall study results and their limits: Because the study included only a small number of donors, the genetic and exposure-history diversity represented was limited. Even with the large sequencing depth, rarefaction of the sorted-subset datasets indicated that sequencing was incomplete. Naive subsets generally had larger estimated clonotype richness than memory subsets did. Clonotypes shared by all four sorted-subset donors showed higher generation probabilities than non-shared clonotypes. Approximately 4.8% of naive CD4, roughly 3.5% of naive CD8, about 2.5% of memory CD4, and 0.4% of memory CD8 clonotypes were shared across several donors. Pairwise subsampling indicated that sequencing depth was expected to affect the degree of clonotype sharing among donors. Only blood was sampled, and tissue TCR repertoires likely differ from those in blood.

The sequence derives from a man in his late teens or twenties in good health. The rearranged segments are TRBV2 and TRBJ1-4; the central 8 bases match TRBD1. The sample was naive CD4+ T cells sorted from blood. The label giving this sample's cell subset or site can be read as: CD45RA+ positively selected. For the CDR3, the sequence is CATWDRLKLFF. Here is the DNA: TGTGCCACTTGGGACAGGCTAAAACTGTTTTTT.